This entry lists 22 T cell receptor beta chains sequenced from one sample in a study of cytomegalovirus exposure and HLA in healthy donors. Primers included in the PCR were 60 Vbeta and 13 Jbeta primers. Generated by immunoSEQ multiplex PCR, the TCRdb table keeps only in-frame clones and is missing some. This sample has approximately 130,000 clones; over 70% occur once, and the top ten carry less than 9.5%. Material: PBMCs. The receptors shown here come from a woman aged 45-60 years in good health and CMV-seropositive.

The chain couples TRBV19 to TRBJ1-1, with D tentatively TRBD1 (5 bases). CDR3 length: 16 residues. V was shortened by 5 bases and J by 1 base, with 17 bases between the two germline ends. Looked up from germline, CDR1 is LNHDA and CDR2 is SQIVND (reference sequence). In nucleotides, the CDR3 is TGTGCCAGTAGTCGGGGGGGAGGAAGTAGGAACACTGAAGCTTTCTTT. Amino acid sequence: CASSRGGGSRNTEAFF.

This chain joins TRBV9 and TRBJ2-7; 9 bases match TRBD2. V lost 4 bases to trimming and J lost 2 bases; unmatched junction nucleotides: 10. CDR3 length equals 16 residues. CDR1 is SGDLS and CDR2 is YYNGEE in the germline V gene. The chain's CDR3 is CASSPLAGLAPYEQYF. The CDR3 region has the DNA TGTGCCAGCAGCCCCCTAGCGGGACTAGCCCCCTACGAGCAGTACTTC.

The V gene is TRBV4-1, the J gene TRBJ1-3, with D possibly TRBD1 on 5 matching bases. Germline CDR1 and CDR2: MGHRA and YSYEKL. V shed 0 bases and J shed 2 bases, with 8 bases lying between them. The CDR3 runs 15 residues. The CDR3 spells CASSQDTGAGNTIYF. The CDR3 DNA is TGCGCCAGCAGCCAAGATACGGGGGCTGGAAACACCATATATTTT.

The table lists this clone with a few counts. The rearrangement links TRBV6-1 to TRBJ2-6; weak D call: TRBD1 (6 bases). CDR3 size: 18 residues. Germline V CDR1 and CDR2: MNHNS, SASEGT. The ends were cut back, 4 bases at V and 0 bases at J, with 16 bases in the middle. The CDR3 DNA sequence: TGTGCCAGCAGTGGTTACAGGGATACGAGCTCTGGGGCCAACGTCCTGACTTTC. Encoded protein: CASSGYRDTSSGANVLTF.

The chain carries TRBV27 and TRBJ2-3, with 12 bases that match TRBD2. The CDR3 is made up of 18 amino acids. After removal of 6 bases from V and 3 bases from J, the junction contained 13 bases not matched to a gene. Germline V lookup: CDR1 MNHEY, CDR2 SMNVEV (reference sequence). The CDR3 DNA reads as TGTGCCAGCAGCCCAAACAGGGGAGGACTAGCGGGAACAGATACGCAGTATTTT. It is translated as CASSPNRGGLAGTDTQYF.

The gene calls are TRBV7-8 and TRBJ1-5; 8 nucleotides agree with TRBD1. This CDR3 comprises 17 residues. The junction had 15 bases not matched to a gene; V was cut back by 5 bases and J by 6 bases. From germline, CDR1 is SGHVS and CDR2 FQNEAQ. The CDR3 region has the DNA TGTGCCAGCAGCCAGCCCCGGACAGGGCTCTCTCGTCAGCCCCAGCATTTT. Its protein product is CASSQPRTGLSRQPQHF.

The genes are TRBV4-1 and TRBJ1-1; 8 bases are a match to TRBD1. CDR1 is MGHRA, CDR2 YSYEKL, per germline. The ends lost 7 bases at V and 7 bases at J; junction bases unmatched: 5. This CDR3 spans 12 amino acids. The CDR3 protein is CASNQGAGEAFF. Here the CDR3 DNA reads TGCGCCAGCAACCAGGGGGCAGGTGAAGCTTTCTTT.

J is TRBJ1-2 and V is TRBV2; perhaps TRBD1 as D (5 bases). The CDR3 length is 15 residues. The germline CDR1 and CDR2 sequences are SNHLY and FYNNEI. Trimming removed 6 bases at V and 0 bases at J, with 14 bases between. The CDR3: CASRGEALANYGYTF. CDR3 nucleotides: TGTGCCAGCAGGGGGGAGGCCTTAGCTAACTATGGCTACACCTTC.

The V call is TRBV4-2, the J call TRBJ2-7, with a weak D call TRBD2 (6 bases). The CDR3 is 16 residues long. The germline V gene encodes CDR1 LGHNA and CDR2 YNFKEQ. V was pared by 0 bases and J by 3 bases, with 15 bases between. The CDR3 DNA reads TGTGCCAGCAGCCAAGAGGGGCTAGCGAGATACTACGAGCAGTACTTC. Its protein is CASSQEGLARYYEQYF.

This chain links TRBV25-1 with TRBJ2-2; D remains ambiguous. The germline CDR1 and CDR2 sequences are MGHDK and SYGVNS. V gave up 4 bases and J gave up 1 base, with 13 bases separating them. CDR3 length: 16 amino acids. The DNA of the CDR3 is TGTGCCAGCAGTGTCCCGGCGACGGGGAACACCGGGGAGCTGTTTTTT. This translates into CASSVPATGNTGELFF.

This clone occurred once. The chain is built from TRBV5-1 and TRBJ2-7; D possibly corresponds to TRBD2 (6 bases). The CDR3 length is 15 residues. CDR1 and CDR2 from the germline V gene are SGHRS and YFSETQ. Trimming removed 3 bases from V and 0 bases from J, with 13 bases in between. Here the CDR3 reads CASSSGASYSYEQYF. CDR3 bases: TGCGCCAGCAGCTCGGGAGCATCGTACTCCTACGAGCAGTACTTC.

This chain links TRBV5-1 with TRBJ2-7; TRBD2 agrees at 7 bases. The CDR3 extends over 13 amino acids. The V gene end was trimmed by 2 bases and the J gene end by 6 bases; junction bases not matched to a gene: 5. Per germline, CDR1 SGHRS and CDR2 YFSETQ. Written as DNA, the CDR3 is TGCGCCAGCAGCTTCCAGGGAGGGGCCGAGCAGTACTTC. Amino acids: CASSFQGGAEQYF. Drawing the rest from reference TRBV5-1 and TRBJ2-7, the complete variable domain is KAGVTQTPRYLIKTRGQQVTLSCSPISGHRSVSWYQQTPGQGLQFLFEYFSETQRNKGNFPGRFSGRQFSNSRSEMNVSTLELGDSALYLCASSFQGGAEQYFGPGTRLTVT.

The chain links TRBV19 to TRBJ2-1; 10 bases line up with TRBD2. The trim removed 3 bases at V and 9 bases at J, leaving 5 bases unmatched. Germline V lookup: CDR1 LNHDA, CDR2 SQIVND (reference sequence). CDR3 length equals 14 residues. Here the CDR3 reads CASSISGGAGEQFF. CDR3 bases: TGTGCCAGTAGTATCAGCGGGGGGGCAGGTGAGCAGTTCTTC.

The chain links TRBV11-2 to TRBJ2-1, with 8 bases lining up with TRBD2. This CDR3 is 16 amino acids long. J gave up 7 bases and V 5 bases, and 13 bases lay outside the gene matches. Germline V gene data show CDR1 as SGHAT and CDR2 as FQNNGV. CDR3 coding DNA: TGTGCCAGCAGCCGAAACCGGGGGGGCCTGGGGAATGAGCAGTTCTTC. Translating gives CASSRNRGGLGNEQFF.

The chain combines TRBV7-2 with TRBJ2-7; the D gene is possibly TRBD2 (6 bases). There are 15 residues in the CDR3. Germline V CDR1 and CDR2: SGHTA, FQGNSA. Trimming took off 5 bases at V and 7 bases at J, with 21 bases between the two ends. This CDR3 reads CASSQTGTPGGEQYF. Written as DNA, the CDR3 is TGTGCCAGCAGCCAAACCGGGACCCCCGGGGGAGAGCAGTACTTC.

The chain couples TRBV10-3 to TRBJ2-3, with TRBD2 matching over 10 bases. CDR1 is ENHRY and CDR2 is SYGVKD in the germline V gene. V shed 10 bases, J shed 4 bases, and the junction held 14 bases outside the gene matches. The CDR3 sequence is 16 residues long. The CDR3 bases are TGTGCCACTGGTGGAGAACGAGCGGGGGGGTCAGATACGCAGTATTTT. Translating it yields CATGGERAGGSDTQYF.

This chain connects TRBV7-9 to TRBJ1-4; 7 bases are a match to TRBD1. The length of the CDR3 is 14 residues. CDR1 is SEHNR and CDR2 is FQNEAQ in the germline V gene (reference sequence). Germline trimming cut 5 bases from V and 8 bases from J; bases unmatched to any gene: 8. CDR3 sequence: CASSTITGVEKLFF. CDR3 bases: TGTGCCAGCAGCACCATTACAGGGGTCGAAAAACTGTTTTTT.

V is TRBV6-1 and J is TRBJ1-1, with D possibly matching TRBD1 (5 bases). This CDR3 has 15 residues. The V and J ends lost 6 bases and 1 base respectively, with 15 bases between them. The germline V gene has CDR1 MNHNS and CDR2 SASEGT. DNA for the CDR3: TGTGCCAGCAGAGCTTATGAGACAGCGAACACTGAAGCTTTCTTT. Protein: CASRAYETANTEAFF.

This rearrangement joins TRBV4-1 to TRBJ1-2; D ambiguous. Trimming took 4 bases from V and 3 from J, leaving 9 bases between them. Germline V gene data show CDR1 as MGHRA and CDR2 as YSYEKL. The CDR3 loop spans 13 amino acids. CDR3 amino acids: CASSPEEDYGYTF. CDR3 nucleotides: TGCGCCAGCAGCCCGGAGGAGGACTATGGCTACACCTTC.

Here the CDR3 DNA reads TGTGCCAGCAGGCTCGACACGGGGACTGAAGCTTTCTTT. Amino acids: CASRLDTGTEAFF. The chain employs TRBV6-6 and TRBJ1-1; D unresolved. This CDR3 comprises 13 residues. The germline V and J ends were trimmed by 6 bases and 5 bases, with 13 bases remaining between them. Germline V gives CDR1 MNHNY, CDR2 SVGAGI (reference sequence).

The gene calls are TRBV5-1 and TRBJ1-1; TRBD1 might be the D (6 bases). Trimming left V 2 bases short and J 3 bases short, with 14 bases between. The germline V gene encodes CDR1 SGHRS and CDR2 YFSETQ. The CDR3 covers 15 residues. CDR3 in DNA: TGCGCCAGCAGCTTTGGTGCAGGGGATCACACTGAAGCTTTCTTT. This sequence encodes CASSFGAGDHTEAFF.

The chain combines TRBV6-5 with TRBJ2-7; D perhaps matches TRBD2 (6 bases). The CDR3 totals 15 residues. Germline lookup yields CDR1 MNHEY and CDR2 SVGAGI. V was trimmed by 6 bases and J by 4 bases, leaving 19 bases between them. CDR3 loop: CASRRGPQSQYEQYF. CDR3 coding DNA: TGTGCCAGCAGGCGGGGACCTCAATCACAATACGAGCAGTACTTC.